Below, 23 T cell receptor beta chains from the same sample are listed, as sequenced in a study of response to subunit inactivated influenza vaccine. TCRdb re-called the RT-PCR reads through MiXCR, storing one row per CDR3 protein. The sample has a few hundred thousand distinct CDR3 sequences, just over 20% seen once. Sequencing used PBMCs from blood, obtained less than 22 months after vaccination. Every receptor here comes from a man between 50 and 69 years old who received an inactivated influenza vaccine.

In its sample, this clonotype was seen a few times. The rearrangement joins TRBV6-5 to TRBJ1-1, with TRBD1 matching 7 bases. Germline V CDR1 and CDR2: MNHEY, SVGAGI. This CDR3 spans 16 amino acids. V lost 4 bases and J lost 0; bases outside the gene matches: 8. The CDR3 bases are TGTGCCAGCAGTTTTATGGGACAGCCCATGAACACTGAAGCTTTCTTT. Residues: CASSFMGQPMNTEAFF.

DNA of the CDR3: TGTGCCAGCAGCTTAGTCCCAAGCGGGAGTCCCCACGAGCAGTACTTC. Its protein is CASSLVPSGSPHEQYF. This rearrangement joins TRBV7-2 to TRBJ2-7; TRBD2 agrees at 8 bases. The CDR3 is made up of 16 amino acids. The V gene's germline CDR1 is SGHTA and CDR2 FQGNSA. Unmatched junction bases numbered 10, after V lost 1 base and J lost 5 bases.

The chain combines TRBV6-6 with TRBJ2-3; a possible D gene is TRBD1 (5 bases). Germline lookup yields CDR1 MNHNY and CDR2 SVGAGI (reference sequence). V lost 5 bases, J lost 10 bases, and 10 bases lay in between. The CDR3 runs 11 residues. The CDR3: CASSTGLAQYF. CDR3 nucleotides: TGTGCCAGCAGTACAGGTTTAGCGCAGTATTTT.

This clonotype was picked up a small number of times. This chain joins TRBV12-3 or TRBV12-4 and TRBJ1-5; 10 nucleotides agree with TRBD1. V lost 8 bases and J lost 7; bases outside the gene matches: 8. CDR3 size: 14 residues. CDR3 region: CASGRGTGDQPQHF. CDR3 DNA: TGTGCCAGCGGGCGAGGGACAGGGGACCAGCCCCAGCATTTT.

This clonotype has ten or more counts. The CDR3 DNA is TGCAGCGTTGATGATGGCTACACCTTC. This codes for CSVDDGYTF. The V call is TRBV29-1, the J call TRBJ1-2; D is unresolved. CDR1 is SQVTM, CDR2 ANQGSEA, per germline. V gave up 3 bases and J gave up 6 bases, with 2 bases separating them. CDR3 length equals 9 residues.

This clonotype has ten or more counts. The chain couples TRBV27 to TRBJ2-3, with TRBD1 identical over 7 bases. CDR1 and CDR2 from the germline V gene are MNHEY and SMNVEV (reference sequence). The CDR3 length is 17 residues. Germline trimming cut 0 bases from V and 2 bases from J; bases unmatched to any gene: 8. CDR3 loop: CASSLSRDSSLTDTQYF. The CDR3 nucleotides are TGTGCCAGCAGTTTATCCCGGGACAGCTCCCTCACAGATACGCAGTATTTT.

The V gene is TRBV20-1, the J gene TRBJ2-7; 9 nucleotides agree with TRBD1. Trimming at V came to 5 bases and at J to 0 bases, leaving 5 bases not matched to a gene. The CDR3 extends over 14 amino acids. CDR1 DFQATT and CDR2 SNEGSKA come from the germline V gene (reference sequence). CDR3 DNA: TGCAGTGCTTCCGGGACAGGGTTCTCCTACGAGCAGTACTTC. Translating gives CSASGTGFSYEQYF.

This chain links TRBV5-1 with TRBJ2-7; D is unclear. V lost 0 bases to trimming and J lost 5 bases, with 6 bases between them. CDR1 and CDR2 from the germline V gene are SGHRS and YFSETQ. The CDR3 is made up of 12 amino acids. Here the CDR3 DNA reads TGCGCCAGCAGCTTGGACTTTAACGAGCAGTACTTC. Amino acids: CASSLDFNEQYF.

There are many counts of this clonotype. The chain carries TRBV20-1 and TRBJ1-4; possible D gene TRBD1, 5 bases. The CDR3 has 13 amino acids. The V end was cut by 1 base, the J end by 7 bases, with 10 bases between. Germline V gives CDR1 DFQATT, CDR2 SNEGSKA (reference sequence). The CDR3 sequence is CSARAAGSEKLFF. The CDR3 DNA reads TGCAGTGCTAGAGCGGCAGGGAGTGAAAAACTGTTTTTT.

CDR3 nucleotide sequence: TGCAGTGCTAGAGCTCCTAGCGGGAGTATCTACGAGCAGTACTTC. It encodes CSARAPSGSIYEQYF. The chain joins TRBV20-1 to TRBJ2-7; 10 nucleotides agree with TRBD2. V was pared by 1 base and J by 3 bases, with 6 bases of the junction left unmatched. The CDR3 length is 15 residues. In germline, CDR1 is DFQATT, CDR2 SNEGSKA (reference sequence).

J is TRBJ2-7 and V is TRBV7-2; possible D gene TRBD1, 6 bases. CDR1 is SGHTA, CDR2 FQGNSA, per germline. The length of the CDR3 is 15 residues. Trimming left V 0 bases short and J 1 base short, with 10 bases between. For the CDR3, the DNA is TGTGCCAGCAGCTTAGCGCAGGGGCTTTCCTACGAGCAGTACTTC. As protein: CASSLAQGLSYEQYF.

This clonotype was found a few times. V gene TRBV20-1 combines with J gene TRBJ2-7; 9 nucleotides agree with TRBD1. The CDR3 contains 14 residues. Germline V lookup: CDR1 DFQATT, CDR2 SNEGSKA (reference sequence). The junction had 7 bases not matched to a gene; V was cut back by 4 bases and J by 3 bases. The CDR3 DNA sequence: TGCAGTGCTAAATCCCGGGACAGGGTCTACGAGCAGTACTTC. It is translated as CSAKSRDRVYEQYF.

The chain uses TRBV10-3 and TRBJ2-7; 7 bases line up with TRBD1. Germline V lookup: CDR1 ENHRY, CDR2 SYGVKD. Losses at the gene ends were 4 bases for V and 1 base for J; bases not matched to a gene: 1. There are 13 residues in the CDR3. The CDR3: CAISGQGSYEQYF. The CDR3 coding sequence is TGTGCCATCAGTGGACAGGGTTCCTACGAGCAGTACTTC.

This clonotype showed up just a few times. The gene calls are TRBV4-1 and TRBJ2-2; D not resolved. Germline V gives CDR1 MGHRA, CDR2 YSYEKL. This CDR3 has 16 amino acids. Trimming shortened V by 1 base and J by 1 base, and 10 bases separated the two germline ends. CDR3: CASSQVAQENTGELFF. The CDR3 DNA is TGCGCCAGCAGCCAAGTGGCGCAGGAGAACACCGGGGAGCTGTTTTTT.

The V call is TRBV2, the J call TRBJ2-5, with D maybe TRBD2 (6 bases). The V end lost 6 bases, the J end lost 2 bases, and 16 bases lay between the germline ends. Germline CDR1 and CDR2: SNHLY and FYNNEI. The CDR3 covers 15 residues. The CDR3 DNA reads TGTGCCAGCAGGGGACTTTTAGCGCGGCAAGAGACCCAGTACTTC. This codes for CASRGLLARQETQYF.

In this sample, this clonotype turned up a few times. This chain uses TRBV2 with TRBJ1-1; tentative D call: TRBD1 (6 bases). CDR3 length: 13 residues. V was trimmed by 7 bases and J by 6 bases, leaving 15 bases between them. CDR1 and CDR2 from the germline V gene are SNHLY and FYNNEI. CDR3 protein: CASNTGFIAEAFF. CDR3 DNA sequence: TGTGCCAGCAATACAGGGTTCATTGCTGAAGCTTTCTTT.

V gene TRBV7-2 combines with J gene TRBJ2-3; unclear D gene. V lost 3 bases and J lost 6, with 13 bases in between. Germline V gives CDR1 SGHTA, CDR2 FQGNSA. This CDR3 contains 14 residues. This CDR3 reads CASSFRAQMDTQYF. CDR3 DNA: TGTGCCAGCAGCTTTCGGGCCCAAATGGATACGCAGTATTTT.

The CDR3 DNA reads TGCGCCAGCAGCTTGGCCCCGACAGGTGACTCTGGGGCCAACGTCCTGACTTTC. Residues: CASSLAPTGDSGANVLTF. J is TRBJ2-6 and V is TRBV5-1; possibly TRBD1 for D (6 bases). Germline CDR1 SGHRS, CDR2 YFSETQ. The germline V and J ends were trimmed by 0 bases and 0 bases, with 13 bases remaining between them. CDR3 length equals 18 residues.

This sequence joins TRBV6-1 and TRBJ1-1; D possibly corresponds to TRBD1 (5 bases). The CDR3 runs to 15 residues. Germline V gene sequence: CDR1 MNHNS, CDR2 SASEGT. V was shortened by 6 bases and J by 0 bases, with 14 bases between the two germline ends. The CDR3 nucleotides are TGTGCCAGCAGCCTAGTTTGGGGGGTGAACACTGAAGCTTTCTTT. Translated, it gives CASSLVWGVNTEAFF.

This clonotype was seen only once. V gene TRBV20-1 combines with J gene TRBJ2-2; D ambiguous. CDR3 length: 14 amino acids. Germline V gives CDR1 DFQATT, CDR2 SNEGSKA (reference sequence). Trimming shortened V by 6 bases and J by 1 base, and 12 bases separated the two germline ends. The CDR3 spells CSASQVMNTGELFF. Written as DNA, the CDR3 is TGCAGTGCGAGCCAGGTTATGAACACCGGGGAGCTGTTTTTT.

This chain links TRBV7-2 with TRBJ1-1, with no clear D. V lost 2 bases to trimming and J lost 1 base, with 11 bases between them. The CDR3 is 15 residues long. CDR1 and CDR2 from the germline V gene are SGHTA and FQGNSA. The CDR3 nucleotides read TGTGCCAGCAGCTTATCAGCCAGGCAGAACACTGAAGCTTTCTTT. Amino acids: CASSLSARQNTEAFF.

This clonotype was recorded many times. This chain connects TRBV9 to TRBJ2-1; D ambiguous. Trimming shortened V by 3 bases and J by 5 bases, and 9 bases separated the two germline ends. Germline CDR1 and CDR2: SGDLS and YYNGEE. This CDR3 spans 13 amino acids. CDR3 loop: CASSARYDNEQFF. The CDR3 coding sequence is TGTGCCAGCAGCGCCCGTTACGACAATGAGCAGTTCTTC.

The rearrangement uses TRBV21-1 and TRBJ1-3; the table names TRBD1, a call not compared with the DNA. TRBV21-1 is listed as a pseudogene. The CDR3 is made up of 17 amino acids. The CDR3 nucleotides are TGTGCCAGCACCGTCCATCGGGACAGGGGGCAAGGAAACACCATATATTTT. Translated: CASTVHRDRGQGNTIYF.